Shown below are 5 T cell receptor beta chains from a single sample sequenced in a study of T cells after posttransplantation cyclophosphamide. This table comes from immunoSEQ multiplex PCR, and its TCRdb copy is limited to in-frame clones, with some not included. This table holds about 21,000 clones, approximately 86% found once. Sampled 1 year posttransplant, controls received myeloablative marrow transplants, methotrexate and a calcineurin inhibitor. Sequencing used PBMCs, obtained approximately 360 days after allogeneic stem cell transplant with calcineurin inhibitor and methotrexate. Receptors were obtained from a female patient aged 25-39 years who received an allogeneic stem cell transplant from an unrelated donor, was CMV-positive, and had acute and chronic GVHD. The T cells may come from the graft donor.

Turning to this clone: An end of the junction differs from the germline gene, which may be a read error. The chain uses TRBV2 and TRBJ2-7; TRBD2 is a possible D gene (6 bases). Germline V lookup: CDR1 SNHLY, CDR2 FYNNEI. The CDR3 spans 11 residues. The CDR3 DNA sequence: TGTGCCAGTCAGGCCGGGGGTCCCTCTGCCTTC. It specifies CASQAGGPSAF.

The chain combines TRBV29-1 with TRBJ1-1; TRBD1 aligns across 8 bases. Trimming at V came to 6 bases and at J to 4 bases, leaving 4 bases not matched to a gene. The CDR3 sequence is 12 residues long. Germline CDR1 is SQVTM and CDR2 is ANQGSEA. In DNA form, the CDR3 reads TGCAGCGTGGCCAGGGGGCCCACTGAAGCTTTCTTT. This sequence encodes CSVARGPTEAFF.

V is TRBV18 and J is TRBJ1-1, with 8 bases identical to TRBD1. V lost 0 bases, J lost 1 base, and 10 bases stayed unmatched. CDR3 length: 18 residues. Germline values: CDR1 KGHSH, CDR2 LQKENI. CDR3 protein: CASSPPLSGGTGNTEAFF. CDR3 in DNA: TGTGCCAGCTCACCACCGTTGTCAGGGGGCACCGGGAACACTGAAGCTTTCTTT.

The chain employs TRBV7-9 and TRBJ2-3; the D is unclear. Germline V gene data show CDR1 as SEHNR and CDR2 as FQNEAQ (reference sequence). The CDR3 totals 11 residues. Trimming shortened V by 5 bases and J by 14 bases, and 14 bases separated the two germline ends. CDR3 sequence: CASSLTPWAYF. The CDR3, as DNA: TGTGCCAGCAGCCTAACCCCGTGGGCGTATTTT.

The J gene is TRBJ1-4, the V gene TRBV9; perhaps TRBD1 as D (5 bases). This CDR3 contains 17 residues. From germline, CDR1 is SGDLS and CDR2 YYNGEE. Deletions cut 4 bases from V and 1 base from J, with 17 bases between. The CDR3 coding sequence is TGTGCCAGCAGCTCGACGGGGGAGCTACGAACTAATGAAAAACTGTTTTTT. Translation: CASSSTGELRTNEKLFF.